The present TCR beta chain was sequenced within a study of T cell changes during pregnancy in multiple sclerosis. Germline lookup yields CDR1 MNHEY and CDR2 SMNVEV (reference sequence). This CDR3 is built from 15 residues. V dropped 5 bases and J dropped 9 bases, with 17 bases sitting between them. Generated by immunoSEQ multiplex PCR, the TCRdb table keeps only in-frame clones and is missing some. The table includes over 25,000 clones, about 88% detected once. The chain has TRBV27 and TRBJ1-6; D remains ambiguous. The specimen was CD4+ T cells from peripheral blood mononuclear cells, collected in the second trimester of pregnancy. This clonotype was obtained from a female donor in good health, enrolled as a control in a pregnancy study. The CDR3 DNA is TGTGCCAGCAGTCAAACTGGGCCGCGGGGTTCACCCCTCCACTTT. Protein sequence: CASSQTGPRGSPLHF.